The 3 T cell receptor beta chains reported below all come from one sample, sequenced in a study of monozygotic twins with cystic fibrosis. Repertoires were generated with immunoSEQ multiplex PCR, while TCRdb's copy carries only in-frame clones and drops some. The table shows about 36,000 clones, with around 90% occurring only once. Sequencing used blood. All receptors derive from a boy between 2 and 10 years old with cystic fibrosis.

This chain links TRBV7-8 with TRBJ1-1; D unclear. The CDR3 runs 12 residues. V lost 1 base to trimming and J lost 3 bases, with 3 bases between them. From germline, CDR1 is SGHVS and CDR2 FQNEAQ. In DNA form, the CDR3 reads TGTGCCAGCAGCTTAGGCTACACTGAAGCTTTCTTT. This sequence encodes CASSLGYTEAFF.

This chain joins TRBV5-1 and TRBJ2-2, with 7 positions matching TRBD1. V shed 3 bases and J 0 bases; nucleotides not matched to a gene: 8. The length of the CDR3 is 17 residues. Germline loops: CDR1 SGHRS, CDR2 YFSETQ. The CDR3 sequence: CASSSAAGTANTGELFF. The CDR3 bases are TGCGCCAGCAGCTCGGCCGCCGGGACAGCGAACACCGGGGAGCTGTTTTTT.

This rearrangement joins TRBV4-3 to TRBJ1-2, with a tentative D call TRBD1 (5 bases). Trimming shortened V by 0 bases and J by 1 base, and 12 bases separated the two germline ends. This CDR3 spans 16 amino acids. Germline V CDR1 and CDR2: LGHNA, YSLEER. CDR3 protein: CASSQDHTGLNYGYTF. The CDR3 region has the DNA TGCGCCAGCAGCCAAGATCACACAGGTCTTAACTATGGCTACACCTTC.